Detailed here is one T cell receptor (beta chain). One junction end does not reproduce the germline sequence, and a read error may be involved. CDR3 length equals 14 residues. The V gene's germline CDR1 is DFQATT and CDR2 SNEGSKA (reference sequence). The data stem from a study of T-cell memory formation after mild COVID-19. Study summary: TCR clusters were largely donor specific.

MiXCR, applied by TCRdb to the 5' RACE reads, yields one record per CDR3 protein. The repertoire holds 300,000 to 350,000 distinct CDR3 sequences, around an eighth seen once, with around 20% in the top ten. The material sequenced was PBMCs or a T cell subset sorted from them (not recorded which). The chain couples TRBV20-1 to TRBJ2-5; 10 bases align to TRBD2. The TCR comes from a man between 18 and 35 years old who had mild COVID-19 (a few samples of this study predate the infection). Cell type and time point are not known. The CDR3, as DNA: TGCAGTGCAAGAGGGACTAGCGTACAAGAGACCCAGTACTTC. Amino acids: CSARGTSVQETQYF.